The clone carrying this TCR beta chain has just a few counts. This entry belongs to a study of human T cells and chemical hapten exposure. Study information: Across samples, TCR yields varied, mostly owing to small differences in pooled library volumes.

Germline values: CDR1 SGHRS, CDR2 YFSETQ. V trimming: 2 bases; J trimming: 5 bases; junction bases outside the gene matches: 5. The CDR3 is 14 residues long. Time point described: patch test 3, about 24 weeks after DPC sensitization. Indicated treatment: therapeutic diphenylcyclopropenone sensitization with weekly scalp DPC. TCRdb re-called the RACE reads through MiXCR, storing one row per CDR3 protein. The sample carries about 200,000 distinct CDR3 sequences, 24% recorded once. This rearrangement joins TRBV5-1 to TRBJ2-7; TRBD1 matches 9 bases. This clonotype was obtained from a woman aged 40-49 years with alopecia areata. Some clones in this sample may be carry-over from other donors' samples. Sequencing was performed on whole blood, taken in connection with sensitization to the hapten diphenylcyclopropenone (DPC). The DNA of the CDR3 is TGCGCCAGCAGCTTCCGGGACAGGGAGGACGAGCAGTACTTC. Its translation: CASSFRDREDEQYF.